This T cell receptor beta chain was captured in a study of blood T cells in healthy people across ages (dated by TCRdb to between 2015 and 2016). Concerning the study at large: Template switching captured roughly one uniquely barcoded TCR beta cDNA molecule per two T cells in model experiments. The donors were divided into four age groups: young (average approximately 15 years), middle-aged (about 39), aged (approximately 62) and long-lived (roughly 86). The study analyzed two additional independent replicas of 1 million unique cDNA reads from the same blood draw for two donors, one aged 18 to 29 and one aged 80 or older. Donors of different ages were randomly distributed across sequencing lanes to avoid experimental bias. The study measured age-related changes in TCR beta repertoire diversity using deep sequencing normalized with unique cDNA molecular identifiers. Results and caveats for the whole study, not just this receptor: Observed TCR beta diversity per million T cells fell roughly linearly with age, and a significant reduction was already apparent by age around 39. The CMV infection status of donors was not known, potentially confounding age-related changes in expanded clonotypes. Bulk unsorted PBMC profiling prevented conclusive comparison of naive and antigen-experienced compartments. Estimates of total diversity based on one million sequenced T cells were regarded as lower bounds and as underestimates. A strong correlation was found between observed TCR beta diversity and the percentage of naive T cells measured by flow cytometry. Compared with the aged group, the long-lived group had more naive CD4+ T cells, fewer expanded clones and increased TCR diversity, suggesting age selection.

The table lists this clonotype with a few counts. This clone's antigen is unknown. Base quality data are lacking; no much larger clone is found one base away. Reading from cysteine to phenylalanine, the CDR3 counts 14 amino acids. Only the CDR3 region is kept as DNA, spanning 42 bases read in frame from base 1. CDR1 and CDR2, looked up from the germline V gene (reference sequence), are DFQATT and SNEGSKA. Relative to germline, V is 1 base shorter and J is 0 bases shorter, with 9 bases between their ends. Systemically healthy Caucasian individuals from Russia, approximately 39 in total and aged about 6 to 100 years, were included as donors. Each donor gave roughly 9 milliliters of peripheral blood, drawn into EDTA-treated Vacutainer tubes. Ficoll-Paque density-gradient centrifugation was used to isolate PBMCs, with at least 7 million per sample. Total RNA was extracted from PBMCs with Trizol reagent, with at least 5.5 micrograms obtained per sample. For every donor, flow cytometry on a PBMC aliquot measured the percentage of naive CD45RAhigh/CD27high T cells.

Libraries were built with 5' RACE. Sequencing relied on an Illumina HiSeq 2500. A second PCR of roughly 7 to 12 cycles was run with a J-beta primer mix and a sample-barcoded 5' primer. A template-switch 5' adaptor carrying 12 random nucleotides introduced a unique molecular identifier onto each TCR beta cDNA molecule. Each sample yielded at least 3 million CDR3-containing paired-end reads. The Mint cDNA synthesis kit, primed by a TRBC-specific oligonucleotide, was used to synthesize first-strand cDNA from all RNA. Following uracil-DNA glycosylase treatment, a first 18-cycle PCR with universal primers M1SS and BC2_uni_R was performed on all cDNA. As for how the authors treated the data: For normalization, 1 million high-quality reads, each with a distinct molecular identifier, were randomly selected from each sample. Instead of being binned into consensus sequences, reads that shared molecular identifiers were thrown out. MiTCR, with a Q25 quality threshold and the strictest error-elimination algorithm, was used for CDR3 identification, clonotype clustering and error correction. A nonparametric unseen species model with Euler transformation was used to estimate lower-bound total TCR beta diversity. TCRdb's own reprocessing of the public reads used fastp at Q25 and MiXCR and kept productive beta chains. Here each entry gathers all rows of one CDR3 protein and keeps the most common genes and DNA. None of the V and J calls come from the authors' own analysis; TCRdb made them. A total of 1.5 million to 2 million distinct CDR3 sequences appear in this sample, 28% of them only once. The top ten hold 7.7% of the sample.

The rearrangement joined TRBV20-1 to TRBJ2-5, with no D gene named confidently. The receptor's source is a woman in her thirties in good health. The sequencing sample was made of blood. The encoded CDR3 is CSARVLGNQETQYF. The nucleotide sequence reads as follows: TGCAGTGCTAGAGTATTAGGGAACCAAGAGACCCAGTACTTC.